This T cell receptor beta chain was captured by sequencing in a study of identical twins listed by TCRdb under 2016. The study in broad terms: TCR alpha and beta repertoires from monozygotic twins, unrelated adults of various ages and cord blood were deep-sequenced to test whether fetal clonotypes persist. To rule out contamination, replicate twin experiments were performed at different times with different library preparation protocols. Paper-wide results and their limitations: In monozygotic twins, recombination models systematically underestimated out-of-frame TCR alpha sharing, but the models matched the sharing seen between unrelated individuals. Because the same donors could not be followed over many years, the conclusions relied on cross-sectional statistical analysis. A weaker excess of twin sharing was found in beta out-of-frame sequences because the signal-to-noise ratio was lowered by fewer shared sequences. Fewer insertions were carried by abundant cord blood beta clonotypes, a similar but weaker trend appeared in young adult naive repertoires, and no such trend appeared in memory repertoires. Compared with coincidental sharing between unrelated individuals, an excess of low generation-probability sequences was observed among out-of-frame TCR alpha sequences shared between twins. Invariant T cells such as MAIT and iNKT could partly confound zero-insertion analyses, though diverse VJ usage argued against this for most clonotypes.

Worth noting for this clonotype: What this receptor recognizes is not known. Base-call qualities are not available, and no considerably larger clone is one nucleotide away.

Library preparation used 5' RACE. The instrument given in TCRdb is Illumina HiSeq 2000. Template switching added a universal primer binding site, and the final cDNA carried a unique molecular identifier that allowed TCR cDNA molecules to be counted accurately. Specific primers in the conserved constant-segment region were used to synthesize first-strand cDNA for TCR alpha and beta chains. To control for contamination, each cDNA library was double barcoded with a SMART-Mk sample barcode plus Illumina barcodes. Two successive PCR steps introduced TruSeq adapter sequences along with Illumina sample barcodes. The Illumina HiSeq platform was used with custom primers to sequence TCR alpha and beta cDNA libraries. The study's processing was this. MiGEC was used to process raw reads and extract unique molecular identifiers, and MiXCR was used to find CDR3 positions. Recombination models were inferred per individual with the repgenHMM and IGoR tools using an EM algorithm. The analysis of shared clonotypes was done with the tcR package in R, with sharing normalized by the product of cloneset sizes. To study raw recombination without the effects of thymic and clonal selection, out-of-frame nonproductive sequences were analyzed. In TCRdb, the public reads were trimmed at Q25 with fastp and aligned with MiXCR, with productive beta chains retained. Each entry is one CDR3 protein sequence, shown with its most common DNA and genes. The authors' filters were not applied to this entry. For this sample there are 470,000 or so distinct CDR3 sequences; approximately 24% appear just once. The top ten clones comprise 2.9% of the sample.

All donors were healthy Caucasians. Three pairs of female monozygotic twins, all aged roughly 18 to 30 years, made up the twin cohort. Positive isolation kits from Invitrogen were used to isolate CD4+ and CD8+ T cell populations. The germline V gene (reference sequence) sets CDR1 to SEHNR and CDR2 to FQNEAQ. Counted from cysteine to phenylalanine, this CDR3 has 14 amino acids. The CDR3 DNA has 42 bases and is translated from base 1. V is pruned by 5 bases and J by 6 bases, leaving 7 bases of the junction without a gene match. Separately, the same data were catalogued under a study of T cells expressing NK-cell markers. That second report states: About eight donors provided sorted CD3+CD56+NKG2C+, CD3+CD56+NKG2C- and CD3+CD56-NKG2C+ T-cell subsets, whose TCR beta-chain repertoires were profiled. Of the eight sequenced donors, seven were found to be HCMV-seropositive and one was found to be HCMV-seronegative. In several experiments an anti-gammadeltaTCR antibody was added to restrict sorting to alphabetaTCR-expressing T cells. In several donors, the dominant CD3+CD56+NKG2C+ clonotypes ranked among the top 10 CD8+ clonotypes, making up 1.0-7.0% of CD8+ T cells. Those dominant clonotypes were again the most abundant among CD3+CD56-NKG2C+ cells in a handful of donors, at about 25-65%. Whether the expanded NKG2C-expressing T cell clones were specific for HCMV antigens was left unclear. All eight donors whose samples were sequenced were randomly selected healthy volunteers, three of them men and five women. To determine HCMV serostatus, a commercial ELISA kit was used to detect HCMV-specific IgG in serum. MIGEC was used to demultiplex reads and group reads by UMI, and MiTCR was used to assemble and quantify clonotypes. To remove erroneous sequences, TCR cDNA sequences were retained only when supported by two or more reads. The tcR package was used for downstream repertoire analysis, and clonotypes were matched between fractions using CDR3 nucleotide sequence together with V segment. VDJmatch was used to annotate antigen specificity against VDJdb, with one amino acid substitution allowed in CDR3.

The sequenced sample consisted of CD4+ T cells sorted from blood. The rearranged segments are TRBV7-9 and TRBJ2-7, with TRBD2 matching 10 junction bases. This clonotype originated in a woman aged 18-29 years in good health. The DNA is TGTGCCAGCAGCAGGGGACTAGCGAGAGGCGAGCAGTACTTC. This translates into CASSRGLARGEQYF.